Detailed here is one T cell receptor beta chain. Its matching antigen is unknown. This entry belongs to a study of blood T cells in healthy people across ages. Study-level findings and limits: Older individuals had lower TCR beta diversity per million T cells (the decline was roughly linear).

The germline CDR1 and CDR2 sequences are DFQATT and SNEGSKA (reference sequence). The CDR3 consists of 14 residues. Deletions cut 7 bases from V and 7 bases from J, with 22 bases between. A second PCR, run for roughly 7 to 12 cycles, used a sample-barcoded 5' primer plus a J-beta primer mix. Each cDNA molecule carried a tag from a template-switch adaptor that contained 12 random nucleotides. TCRdb analysed the 5' RACE reads with MiXCR anew, one entry per CDR3 protein. The sample contains 650,000 to 1,000,000 distinct CDR3 sequences, about half of which appear only once. Each donor supplied approximately 10 milliliters of peripheral blood.

The origin of this receptor is a man aged 80 or over in good health. The rearrangement links TRBV20-1 to TRBJ1-2; tentatively, D is TRBD1 (5 bases). The specimen sequenced was blood. CDR3 in DNA: TGCAGTGTCGAGATGGGACTCCAGGGCCTTGGCTACACCTTC. It encodes CSVEMGLQGLGYTF.